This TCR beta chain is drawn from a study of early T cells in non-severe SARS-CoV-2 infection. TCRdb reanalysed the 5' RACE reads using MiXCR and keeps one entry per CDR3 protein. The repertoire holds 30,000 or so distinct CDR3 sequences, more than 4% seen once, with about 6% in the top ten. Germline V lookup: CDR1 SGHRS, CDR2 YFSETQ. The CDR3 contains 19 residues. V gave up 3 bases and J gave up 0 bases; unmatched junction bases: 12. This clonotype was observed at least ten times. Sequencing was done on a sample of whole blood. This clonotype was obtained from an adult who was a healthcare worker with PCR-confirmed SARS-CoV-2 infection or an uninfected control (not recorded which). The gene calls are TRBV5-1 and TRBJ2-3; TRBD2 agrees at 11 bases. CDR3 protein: CASSSGLAGGTASTDTQYF. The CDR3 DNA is TGCGCCAGCAGCTCGGGGCTAGCGGGGGGAACTGCTAGCACAGATACGCAGTATTTT.